This entry describes one T cell receptor (beta chain). What it binds is unknown. These data originate in a study of vaccination and CD4 T cells after COVID-19. Study overall: Two of the convalescents were Hispanic, and the group consisted of six males and four females.

The PCR-positive dates, March through December 2020, came before the US Alpha, Beta and Delta variants. TCRdb re-derived calls from the PCR reads in MiXCR, one entry per CDR3 protein. The table shows about 19,000 distinct CDR3 sequences, with 60% occurring only once. Study-level findings and limits: It was found that, in convalescent patients, 304 of 307 vaccine-specific clones were spike mono-reactive. Among convalescent patients, a median roughly 86% of reactive clones emerged only after vaccination.

The sequencing here drew on CD4+ T cells from blood, taken after SARS-CoV-2 vaccination. This TCR came from a human donor who had recovered from COVID-19.

The CDR3 loop reads CASKGQGAGGETQYF. In nucleotides, the CDR3 is TGTGCCAGCAAGGGGCAGGGGGCAGGTGGAGAGACCCAGTACTTC. The chain employs TRBV6-2 or TRBV6-3 and TRBJ2-5, with 8 bases matching TRBD1. With V trimmed by 7 bases and J by 4 bases, 11 bases remained unmatched. The germline CDR1 and CDR2 sequences are MNHEY and SVGEGT. This CDR3 is built from 15 residues.